Listed below are T cell receptor beta chains from one sample, sequenced in a study of human T cells and chemical hapten exposure. TCRdb ran MiXCR on the RACE reads and lists one entry per CDR3 protein. The sample has roughly 100,000 distinct CDR3 sequences, 9.6% seen once. The source was whole blood, collected in connection with sensitization to the hapten diphenylcyclopropenone (DPC). The receptors stem from a woman aged 40 to 55 with alopecia areata. Some clones in this sample may be carry-over from other donors' samples. Both conserved end residues are part of each CDR3. Each record gives: J gene, V gene, D gene, clone size, CDR3 length, CDR3 DNA, CDR3 protein. A D gene is named only where the DNA matches it firmly. Some rows have no size entry. The others give once, few or many, or a class for an expanded clone.

J: TRBJ2-2
V: TRBV12-3/TRBV12-4
D: .
size: .
length: 15
DNA: TGTGCCAGCACTCTGGACAGCGCGAACACCGGGGAGCTGTTTTTT
CDR3: CASTLDSANTGELFF

J: TRBJ1-3
V: TRBV4-3
D: .
size: few
length: 16
DNA: TGCGCCAACAGCCAAGTGAGCAGGCGCTCTGGAAACACCATATATTTT
CDR3: CANSQVSRRSGNTIYF

J: TRBJ2-1
V: TRBV5-1
D: TRBD1
size: few
length: 16
DNA: TGCGCCAGCAGCTCCGGACAGGGTCCTATCTACAATGAGCAGTTCTTC
CDR3: CASSSGQGPIYNEQFF

J: TRBJ1-1
V: TRBV29-1
D: .
size: many
length: 14
DNA: TGCAGCGTTGAATCCGGCCCGTGGAACACTGAAGCTTTCTTT
CDR3: CSVESGPWNTEAFF

J: TRBJ2-1
V: TRBV18
D: TRBD1
size: few
length: 14
DNA: TGTGCCAGCTCAACGGGACAGGGGGCCAATGAGCAGTTCTTC
CDR3: CASSTGQGANEQFF

J: TRBJ2-5
V: TRBV11-2
D: .
size: many
length: 13
DNA: TGTGCCAGCAGCTCGACTAGTCAAGAGACCCAGTACTTC
CDR3: CASSSTSQETQYF

J: TRBJ2-1
V: TRBV29-1
D: .
size: many
length: 12
DNA: TGCAGCGTTGGAAACTCCTACAATGAGCAGTTCTTC
CDR3: CSVGNSYNEQFF

J: TRBJ2-3
V: TRBV29-1
D: .
size: many
length: 13
DNA: TGCAGCGTTGTAGGAGGGAGCACAGATACGCAGTATTTT
CDR3: CSVVGGSTDTQYF

J: TRBJ2-3
V: TRBV12-3/TRBV12-4
D: TRBD2
size: many
length: 13
DNA: TGTGCCAGCAGTATCGCGGGGGCAGATACGCAGTATTTT
CDR3: CASSIAGADTQYF

J: TRBJ2-7
V: TRBV29-1
D: .
size: few
length: 14
DNA: TGCAGCGTTGCCGGGGCAGGGGTGGACTACGAGCAGTACTTC
CDR3: CSVAGAGVDYEQYF

J: TRBJ1-1
V: TRBV6-5
D: .
size: .
length: 12
DNA: TGTGCCACCAAGGGGCGTCGGACTGAAGCTTTCTTT
CDR3: CATKGRRTEAFF

J: TRBJ2-3
V: TRBV20-1
D: .
size: .
length: 12
DNA: TGCAGTGCTAGGGACAGCCTAAATACGCAGTATTTT
CDR3: CSARDSLNTQYF

J: TRBJ2-7
V: TRBV7-9
D: .
size: .
length: 16
DNA: TGTGCCAGCAGCTTCCCGGCCAGGGGAAGTAGCTACGAGCAGTACTTC
CDR3: CASSFPARGSSYEQYF

J: TRBJ2-7
V: TRBV28
D: .
size: .
length: 13
DNA: TGTGCCAGCAGACCTCCCGTCTCCTACGAGCAGTACTTC
CDR3: CASRPPVSYEQYF

J: TRBJ1-1
V: TRBV6-5
D: TRBD1
size: many
length: 17
DNA: TGTGCCAGCAGTTACCCTTCCGGGACAGGGGGCGTGACTGAAGCTTTCTTT
CDR3: CASSYPSGTGGVTEAFF

J: TRBJ2-7
V: TRBV6-6
D: .
size: many
length: 14
DNA: TGTGCCAGCAGTTCCGTCTGGAGCTCCTACGAGCAGTACTTC
CDR3: CASSSVWSSYEQYF

J: TRBJ2-7
V: TRBV20-1
D: TRBD1
size: many
length: 13
DNA: TGCAGTGCTAGAAAAGGGACAGTCTACGAGCAGTACTTC
CDR3: CSARKGTVYEQYF

J: TRBJ2-6
V: TRBV9
D: .
size: .
length: 12
DNA: TGTGCCAGCAGCCAAGGGGGCAACGTCCTGACTTTC
CDR3: CASSQGGNVLTF